The rows below give T cell receptor beta chains drawn from one sample of a study of human T cells and chemical hapten exposure. TCRdb redid the calling of the RACE reads with MiXCR, one entry per CDR3 protein. This repertoire shows around 300,000 distinct CDR3 sequences, around 7% found once; its top ten account for around 8.4%. Sample: whole blood, taken in connection with sensitization to the hapten diphenylcyclopropenone (DPC). Receptors were obtained from a woman between 18 and 29 years old with alopecia areata. Some clones in this sample may be carry-over from other donors' samples. The CDR3 runs from the conserved cysteine through the conserved F or W. Each record gives: V gene, clone size, J gene, D gene, CDR3 DNA, CDR3 protein. The D gene is left open where the match is weak. For some rows the clone size is stated as once, few or many, or as a class when expanded; others skip it.

v_gene: TRBV6-2/TRBV6-3; abundance: -; j_gene: TRBJ2-1; d_gene: -; CDR3nt: TGTGCCAGCTGGACGGGGGAAGTACATGAGCAGTTCTTC; CDR3aa: CASWTGEVHEQFF
v_gene: TRBV7-9; abundance: many; j_gene: TRBJ2-3; d_gene: TRBD1; CDR3nt: TGTGCCAGCAGCTGGGGACAGACCCGCACAGATACGCAGTATTTT; CDR3aa: CASSWGQTRTDTQYF
v_gene: TRBV15; abundance: -; j_gene: TRBJ1-3; d_gene: -; CDR3nt: TGTGCCACCAGCAGTGAACCCCCGAGGGCGACAGCTAACACCATATATTTT; CDR3aa: CATSSEPPRATANTIYF
v_gene: TRBV7-8; abundance: many; j_gene: TRBJ1-6; d_gene: -; CDR3nt: TGTGCCAGCAGCTTTTTAAGACTGGGTTCACCCCTCCACTTT; CDR3aa: CASSFLRLGSPLHF
v_gene: TRBV3-1; abundance: -; j_gene: TRBJ2-1; d_gene: TRBD2; CDR3nt: TGTGCCAGCAGCCAGTATAGCGGGGGGGCCTTGAGAGAGCAGTTCTTC; CDR3aa: CASSQYSGGALREQFF
v_gene: TRBV7-8; abundance: few; j_gene: TRBJ2-3; d_gene: TRBD2; CDR3nt: TGTGCCAGCAGCTTACCCGAACTAGCGGAGATCACAGATACGCAGTATTTT; CDR3aa: CASSLPELAEITDTQYF
v_gene: TRBV20-1; abundance: many; j_gene: TRBJ1-6; d_gene: -; CDR3nt: TGCAGTGCTAGAGAAGATATCTCCTATAATTCACCCCTCCACTTT; CDR3aa: CSAREDISYNSPLHF
v_gene: TRBV10-3; abundance: many; j_gene: TRBJ2-3; d_gene: -; CDR3nt: TGTGCCATCAGCCCATCGGCGGATACGCAGTATTTT; CDR3aa: CAISPSADTQYF
v_gene: TRBV3-1; abundance: many; j_gene: TRBJ2-2; d_gene: TRBD2; CDR3nt: TGTGCCAGCAGCCTAGCGGGCGGCGGGGAGCTGTTTTTT; CDR3aa: CASSLAGGGELFF
v_gene: TRBV2; abundance: many; j_gene: TRBJ2-3; d_gene: TRBD1; CDR3nt: TGTGCCAGCGGGGACAGCAGCACAGATACGCAGTATTTT; CDR3aa: CASGDSSTDTQYF
v_gene: TRBV6-5; abundance: many; j_gene: TRBJ1-5; d_gene: TRBD1; CDR3nt: TGTGCCAGCAGTTACCTCATAGACCGGGACAGCAAGAATCCCTATAGCAATCAGCCCCAGCATTTT; CDR3aa: CASSYLIDRDSKNPYSNQPQHF
v_gene: TRBV12-5; abundance: -; j_gene: TRBJ2-2; d_gene: -; CDR3nt: TGTGCTAGTGGCAGGGGAGCAATCAACACCGGGGAGCTGTTTTTT; CDR3aa: CASGRGAINTGELFF